This T cell receptor beta chain was sequenced during a study of blood T cell repertoires in COVID-19. Across the whole study: The cDNA or gDNA used as material had been derived from T cells, B-cell-depleted T cells, or PBMCs.

The V gene's germline CDR1 is LNHDA and CDR2 SQIVND (reference sequence). This CDR3 spans 17 amino acids. V lost 4 bases to trimming and J lost 0 bases, with 16 bases between them. Assay: immunoSEQ multiplex PCR; the TCRdb copy retains only in-frame clones and omits some. In the table there are about 200,000 clones, roughly 84% of which are singletons. The receptor comes from a woman older than 75 with acute or convalescent COVID-19. Sequenced sample: peripheral blood. This chain joins TRBV19 and TRBJ2-1; D unclear. The DNA of the CDR3 is TGTGCCAGTAGTACCCCATCGACATTAAGCTCCTACAATGAGCAGTTCTTC. Translated: CASSTPSTLSSYNEQFF.